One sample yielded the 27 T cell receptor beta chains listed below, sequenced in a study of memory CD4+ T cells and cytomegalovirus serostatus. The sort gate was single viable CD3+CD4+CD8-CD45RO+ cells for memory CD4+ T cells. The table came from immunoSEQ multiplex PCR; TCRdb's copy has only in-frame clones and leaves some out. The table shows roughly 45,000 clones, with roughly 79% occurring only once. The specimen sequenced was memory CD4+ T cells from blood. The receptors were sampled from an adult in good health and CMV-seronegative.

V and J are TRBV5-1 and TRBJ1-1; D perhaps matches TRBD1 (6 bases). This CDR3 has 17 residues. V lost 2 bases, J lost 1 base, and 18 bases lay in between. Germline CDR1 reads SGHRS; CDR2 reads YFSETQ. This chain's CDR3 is CASSFAAGVPGNTEAFF. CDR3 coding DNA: TGCGCCAGCAGCTTCGCCGCAGGGGTCCCCGGGAACACTGAAGCTTTCTTT.

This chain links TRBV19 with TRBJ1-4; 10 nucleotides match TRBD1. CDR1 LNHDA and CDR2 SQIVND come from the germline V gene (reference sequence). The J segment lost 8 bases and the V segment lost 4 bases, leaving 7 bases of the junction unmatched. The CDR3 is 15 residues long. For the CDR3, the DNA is TGTGCCAGTAGTACCCTCGGGACAGGGGCGGAAAAACTGTTTTTT. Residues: CASSTLGTGAEKLFF.

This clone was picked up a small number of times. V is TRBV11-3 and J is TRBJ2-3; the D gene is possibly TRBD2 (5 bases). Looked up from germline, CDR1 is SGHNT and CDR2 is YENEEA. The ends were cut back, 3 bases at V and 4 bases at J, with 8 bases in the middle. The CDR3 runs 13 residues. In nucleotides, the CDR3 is TGTGCCAGCAGCTTTGAGGGTTCAGATACGCAGTATTTT. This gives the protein CASSFEGSDTQYF.

The CDR3, as DNA: TGTGCCAGCAGCCAACATACCCCCGGTTCACCCCTCCACTTT. Translating it yields CASSQHTPGSPLHF. The rearrangement uses TRBV14 and TRBJ1-6; D not resolved. V lost 2 bases, J lost 9 bases, and 11 bases lay in between. This CDR3 has 14 residues. Looked up from germline, CDR1 is SGHDN and CDR2 is FVKESK.

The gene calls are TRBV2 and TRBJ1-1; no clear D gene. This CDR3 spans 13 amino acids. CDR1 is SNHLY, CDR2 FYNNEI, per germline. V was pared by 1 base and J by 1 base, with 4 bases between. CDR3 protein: CASSEERNTEAFF. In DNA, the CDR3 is TGTGCCAGCAGTGAAGAACGGAACACTGAAGCTTTCTTT.

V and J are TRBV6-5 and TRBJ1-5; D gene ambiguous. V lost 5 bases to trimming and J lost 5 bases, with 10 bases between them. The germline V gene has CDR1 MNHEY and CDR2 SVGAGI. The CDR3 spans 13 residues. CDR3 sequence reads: CASSPQWDQPQHF. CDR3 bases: TGTGCCAGCAGTCCTCAGTGGGATCAGCCCCAGCATTTT.

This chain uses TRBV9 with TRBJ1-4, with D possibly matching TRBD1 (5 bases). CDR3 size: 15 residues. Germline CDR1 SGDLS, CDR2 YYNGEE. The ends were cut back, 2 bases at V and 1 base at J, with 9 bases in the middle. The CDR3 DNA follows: TGTGCCAGCAGCGTCAGGGCAGGAACTAATGAAAAACTGTTTTTT. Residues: CASSVRAGTNEKLFF.

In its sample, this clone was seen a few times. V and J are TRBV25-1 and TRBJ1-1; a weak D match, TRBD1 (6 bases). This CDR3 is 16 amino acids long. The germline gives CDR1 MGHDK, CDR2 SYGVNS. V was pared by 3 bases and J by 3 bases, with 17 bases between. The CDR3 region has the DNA TGTGCCAGCAGTGATGCGCTACCGGGGGCGGACACTGAAGCTTTCTTT. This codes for CASSDALPGADTEAFF.

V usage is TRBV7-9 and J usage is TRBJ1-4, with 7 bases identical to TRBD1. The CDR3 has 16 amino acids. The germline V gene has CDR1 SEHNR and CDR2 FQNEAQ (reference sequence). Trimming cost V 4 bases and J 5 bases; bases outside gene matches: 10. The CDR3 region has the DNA TGTGCCAGCAGCTCTAACACCGGGACAGAAAATGAAAAACTGTTTTTT. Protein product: CASSSNTGTENEKLFF.

DNA for the CDR3: TGTGCCAGCAGCCGTAGCGGGGGCTACGAGCAGTACTTC. This gives the protein CASSRSGGYEQYF. The gene calls are TRBV13 and TRBJ2-7; 9 bases are a match to TRBD2. CDR3 size: 13 residues. The V gene's germline CDR1 is PRHDT and CDR2 FYEKMQ (reference sequence). V trimming: 5 bases; J trimming: 3 bases; junction bases outside the gene matches: 2.

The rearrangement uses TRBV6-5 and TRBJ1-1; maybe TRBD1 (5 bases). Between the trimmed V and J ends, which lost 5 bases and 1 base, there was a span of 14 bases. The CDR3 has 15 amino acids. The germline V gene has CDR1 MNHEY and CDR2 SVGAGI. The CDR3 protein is CASSTRGHSNTEAFF. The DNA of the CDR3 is TGTGCCAGCAGTACTCGGGGCCACTCGAACACTGAAGCTTTCTTT.

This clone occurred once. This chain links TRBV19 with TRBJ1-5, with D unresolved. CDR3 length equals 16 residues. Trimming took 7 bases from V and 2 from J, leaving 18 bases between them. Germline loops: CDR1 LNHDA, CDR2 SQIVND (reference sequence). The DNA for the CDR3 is TGTGCCAGTATGTATCAGTGGGGTGCTCGCAATCAGCCCCAGCATTTT. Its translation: CASMYQWGARNQPQHF.

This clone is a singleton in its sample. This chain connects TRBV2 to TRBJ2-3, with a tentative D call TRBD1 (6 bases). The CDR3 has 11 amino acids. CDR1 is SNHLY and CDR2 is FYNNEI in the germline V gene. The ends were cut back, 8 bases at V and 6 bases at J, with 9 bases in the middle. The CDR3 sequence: CASQGQDTQYF. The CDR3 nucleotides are TGTGCCAGCCAGGGGCAGGATACGCAGTATTTT.

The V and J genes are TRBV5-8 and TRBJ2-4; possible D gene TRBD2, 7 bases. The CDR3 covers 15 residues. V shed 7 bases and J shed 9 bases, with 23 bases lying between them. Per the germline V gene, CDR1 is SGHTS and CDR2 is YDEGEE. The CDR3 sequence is CASRKGGLGRGIQYF. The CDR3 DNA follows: TGTGCCAGCCGGAAGGGAGGGTTGGGCAGGGGCATTCAGTACTTC.

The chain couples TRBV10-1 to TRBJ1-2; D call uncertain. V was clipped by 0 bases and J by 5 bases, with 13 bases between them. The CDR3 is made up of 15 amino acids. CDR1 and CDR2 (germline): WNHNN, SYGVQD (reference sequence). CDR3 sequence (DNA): TGCGCCAGCAGTGAGTCGAGCGATGAAGATTATGGCTACACCTTC. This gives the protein CASSESSDEDYGYTF.

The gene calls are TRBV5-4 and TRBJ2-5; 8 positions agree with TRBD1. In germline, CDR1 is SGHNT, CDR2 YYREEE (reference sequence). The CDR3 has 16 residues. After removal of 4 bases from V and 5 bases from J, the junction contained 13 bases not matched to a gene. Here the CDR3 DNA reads TGTGCCAGCAGCCTTGTCGGGGGCACAGGGGGTGAGACCCAGTACTTC. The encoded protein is CASSLVGGTGGETQYF.

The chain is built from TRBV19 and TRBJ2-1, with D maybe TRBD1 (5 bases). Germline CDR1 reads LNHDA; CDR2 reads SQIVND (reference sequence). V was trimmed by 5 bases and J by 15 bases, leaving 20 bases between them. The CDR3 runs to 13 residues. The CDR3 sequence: CASSEGVGDRRFF. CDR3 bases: TGTGCCAGTAGTGAAGGCGTAGGGGATCGACGGTTCTTC.

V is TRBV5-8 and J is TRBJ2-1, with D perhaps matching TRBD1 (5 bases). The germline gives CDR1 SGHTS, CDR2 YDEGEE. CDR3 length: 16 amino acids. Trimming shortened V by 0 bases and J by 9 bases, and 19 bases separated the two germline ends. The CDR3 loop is CASSLASISTGGEQFF. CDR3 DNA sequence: TGTGCCAGCAGCTTGGCCTCAATTAGCACAGGCGGTGAGCAGTTCTTC.

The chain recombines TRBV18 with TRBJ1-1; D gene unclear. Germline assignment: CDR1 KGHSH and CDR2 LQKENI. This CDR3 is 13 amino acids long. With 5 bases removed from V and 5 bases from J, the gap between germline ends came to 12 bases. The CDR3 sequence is CASSSSPETEAFF. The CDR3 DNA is TGTGCCAGCTCATCGAGTCCCGAGACTGAAGCTTTCTTT.

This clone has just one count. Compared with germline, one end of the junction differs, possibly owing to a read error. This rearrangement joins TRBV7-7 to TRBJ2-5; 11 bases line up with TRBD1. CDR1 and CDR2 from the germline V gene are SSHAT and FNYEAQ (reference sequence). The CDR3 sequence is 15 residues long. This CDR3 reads CASSSGQGARETQYF. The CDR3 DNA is TGTGCTAGCAGCTCCGGACAGGGGGCGCGGGAGACCCAGTACTTC.

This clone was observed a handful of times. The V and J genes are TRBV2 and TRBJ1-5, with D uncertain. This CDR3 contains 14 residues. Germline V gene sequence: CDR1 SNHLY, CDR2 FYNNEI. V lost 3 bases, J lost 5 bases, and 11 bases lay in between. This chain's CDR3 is CASSESSVYQPQHF. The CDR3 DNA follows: TGTGCCAGCAGTGAGTCCAGTGTCTATCAGCCCCAGCATTTT.

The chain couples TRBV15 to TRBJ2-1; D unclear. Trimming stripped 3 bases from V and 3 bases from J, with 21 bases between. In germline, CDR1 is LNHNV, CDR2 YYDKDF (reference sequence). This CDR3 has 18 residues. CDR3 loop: CATSRASTATLLYNEQFF. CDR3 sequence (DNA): TGTGCCACCAGCAGGGCCTCTACTGCAACGCTTCTCTACAATGAGCAGTTCTTC. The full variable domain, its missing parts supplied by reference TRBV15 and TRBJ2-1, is DAMVIQNPRYQVTQFGKPVTLSCSQTLNHNVMYWYQQKSSQAPKLLFHYYDKDFNNEADTPDNFQSRRPNTSFCFLDIRSPGLGDTAMYLCATSRASTATLLYNEQFFGPGTRLTVL.

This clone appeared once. The CDR3 region has the DNA TGCGCCAGCAGCTTGGGTATTCAAGGGTCCCGGGAGACCCAGTACTTC. Translating it yields CASSLGIQGSRETQYF. The V call is TRBV5-1, the J call TRBJ2-5; no firm D call. This CDR3 has 16 amino acids. The ends were cut back, 0 bases at V and 5 bases at J, with 17 bases in the middle. Germline lookup yields CDR1 SGHRS and CDR2 YFSETQ.

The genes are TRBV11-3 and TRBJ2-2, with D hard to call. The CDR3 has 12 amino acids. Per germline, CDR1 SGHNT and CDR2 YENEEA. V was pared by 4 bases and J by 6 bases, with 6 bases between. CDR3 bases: TGTGCCAGCAGCTCAGCCCCCGGGGAGCTGTTTTTT. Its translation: CASSSAPGELFF.

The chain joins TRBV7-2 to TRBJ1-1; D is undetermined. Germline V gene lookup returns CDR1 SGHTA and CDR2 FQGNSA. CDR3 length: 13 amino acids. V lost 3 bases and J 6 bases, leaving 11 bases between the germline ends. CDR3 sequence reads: CASSFSVWAEAFF. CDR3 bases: TGTGCCAGCAGCTTCTCCGTATGGGCTGAAGCTTTCTTT.

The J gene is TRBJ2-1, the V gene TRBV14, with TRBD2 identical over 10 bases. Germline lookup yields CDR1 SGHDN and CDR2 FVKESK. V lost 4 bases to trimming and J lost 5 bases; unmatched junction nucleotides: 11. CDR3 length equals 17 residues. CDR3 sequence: CASSPLGSGGAHNEQFF. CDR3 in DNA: TGTGCCAGCAGCCCCCTCGGGAGCGGGGGGGCTCACAATGAGCAGTTCTTC.

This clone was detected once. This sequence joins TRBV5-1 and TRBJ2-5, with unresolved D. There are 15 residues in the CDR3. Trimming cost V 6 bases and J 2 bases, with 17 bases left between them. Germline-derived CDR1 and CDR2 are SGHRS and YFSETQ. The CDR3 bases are TGCGCCAGCAAGAGGCAGACCGGAACTCAAGAGACCCAGTACTTC. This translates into CASKRQTGTQETQYF.